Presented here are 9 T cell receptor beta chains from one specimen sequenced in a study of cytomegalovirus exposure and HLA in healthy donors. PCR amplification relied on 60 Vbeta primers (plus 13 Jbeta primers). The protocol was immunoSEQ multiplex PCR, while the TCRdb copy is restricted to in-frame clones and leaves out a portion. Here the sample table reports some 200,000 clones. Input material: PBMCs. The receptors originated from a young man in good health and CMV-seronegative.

CDR3 sequence reads: CASSLSVLREQFF. In DNA form, the CDR3 reads TGTGCCAGCAGCTTATCCGTGTTACGGGAGCAGTTCTTC. V gene TRBV7-3 combines with J gene TRBJ2-1; D gene ambiguous. V lost 2 bases, J lost 10 bases, and 12 bases lay in between. CDR1 is SGHTA, CDR2 FQGTGA, per germline. This CDR3 is 13 amino acids long.

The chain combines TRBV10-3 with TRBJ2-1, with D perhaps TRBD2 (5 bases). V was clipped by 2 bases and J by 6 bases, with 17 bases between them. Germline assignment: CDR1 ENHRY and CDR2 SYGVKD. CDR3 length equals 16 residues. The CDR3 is CAISEEKGGVSNEQFF. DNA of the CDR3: TGTGCCATCAGTGAGGAAAAAGGAGGCGTTTCCAATGAGCAGTTCTTC.

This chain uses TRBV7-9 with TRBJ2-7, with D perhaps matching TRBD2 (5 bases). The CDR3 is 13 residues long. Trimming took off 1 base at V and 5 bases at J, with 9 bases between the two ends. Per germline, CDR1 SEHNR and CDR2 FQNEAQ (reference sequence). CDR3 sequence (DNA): TGTGCCAGCAGCTTAGGAGGGTTGGACGAGCAGTACTTC. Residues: CASSLGGLDEQYF.

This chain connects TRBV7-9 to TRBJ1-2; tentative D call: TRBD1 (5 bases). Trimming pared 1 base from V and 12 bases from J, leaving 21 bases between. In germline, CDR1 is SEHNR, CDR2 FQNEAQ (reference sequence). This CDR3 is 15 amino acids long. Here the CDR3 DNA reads TGTGCCAGCAGCTTAGGTGGGGGACGTCCCACGGGGGACACCTTC. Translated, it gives CASSLGGGRPTGDTF. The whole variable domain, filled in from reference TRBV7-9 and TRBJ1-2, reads DTGVSQNPRHKITKRGQNVTFRCDPISEHNRLYWYRQTLGQGPEFLTYFQNEAQLEKSRLLSDRFSAERPKGSFSTLEIQRTEQGDSAMYLCASSLGGGRPTGDTFGSGTRLTVV.

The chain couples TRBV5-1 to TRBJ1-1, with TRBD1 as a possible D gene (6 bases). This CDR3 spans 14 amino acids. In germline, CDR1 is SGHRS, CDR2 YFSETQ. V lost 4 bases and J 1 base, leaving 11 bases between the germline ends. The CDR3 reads CASSRGHSNTEAFF. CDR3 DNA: TGCGCCAGCAGCAGGGGACACTCGAACACTGAAGCTTTCTTT.

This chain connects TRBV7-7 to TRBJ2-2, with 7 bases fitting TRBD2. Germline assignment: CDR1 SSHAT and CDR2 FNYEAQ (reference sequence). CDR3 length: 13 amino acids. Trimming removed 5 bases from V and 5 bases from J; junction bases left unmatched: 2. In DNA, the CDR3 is TGTGCCAGCAGCCGTAGCGGGACCGGGGAGCTGTTTTTT. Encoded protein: CASSRSGTGELFF. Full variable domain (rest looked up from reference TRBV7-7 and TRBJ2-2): GAGVSQSPRYKVTKRGQDVTLRCDPISSHATLYWYQQALGQGPEFLTYFNYEAQPDKSGLPSDRFSAERPEGSISTLTIQRTEQRDSAMYRCASSRSGTGELFFGEGSRLTVL.

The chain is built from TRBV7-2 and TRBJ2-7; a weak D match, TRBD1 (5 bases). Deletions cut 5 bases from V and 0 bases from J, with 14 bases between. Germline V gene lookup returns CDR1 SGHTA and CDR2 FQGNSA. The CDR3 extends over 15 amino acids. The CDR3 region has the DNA TGTGCCAGCAGCCAGGGTCTCCTTTTCTCCTACGAGCAGTACTTC. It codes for CASSQGLLFSYEQYF.

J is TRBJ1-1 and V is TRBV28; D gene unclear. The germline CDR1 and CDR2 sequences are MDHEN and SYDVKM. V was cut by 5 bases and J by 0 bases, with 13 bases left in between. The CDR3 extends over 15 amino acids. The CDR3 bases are TGTGCCAGCAGTGCCCCGGGGAGGGTGAACACTGAAGCTTTCTTT. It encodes CASSAPGRVNTEAFF.

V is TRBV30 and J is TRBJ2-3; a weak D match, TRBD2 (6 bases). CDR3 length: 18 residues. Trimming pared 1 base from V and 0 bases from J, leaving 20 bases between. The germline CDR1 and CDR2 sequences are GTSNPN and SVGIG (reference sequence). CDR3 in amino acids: CAWSGWPSATSSTDTQYF. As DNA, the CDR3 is TGTGCCTGGAGTGGGTGGCCTAGCGCTACATCTAGCACAGATACGCAGTATTTT.